Included here is one TCR beta chain sequence, with context. Because the CDR3's place on the DNA is in doubt, the DNA is left out and the CDR3 is given as listed by TCRdb. Thawed PBMCs were FACS-sorted into unstimulated CD4+CD25+CD127- regulatory T cells, CD4+CD25- non-regulatory cells, CD4 and CD8 cells. The record originates from a study of Tregs in tolerant kidney transplant recipients. Assay: immunoSEQ multiplex PCR; the TCRdb copy retains only in-frame clones and omits some. The data hold tens of thousands of clones, with roughly 84% observed a single time. The CDR3 is 14 residues long, ends included. Germline CDR1 is SGDLS and CDR2 is YYNGEE.

Sequenced input: CD4+ T cells from blood. This sequence was found in a human donor in good health. The chain carries TRBV9 and TRBJ2-1; the table's D call of TRBD2 was not tested on the DNA. The chain's CDR3 is CASSVAGGTSRPFF.